This TCR beta chain was captured by sequencing in a study of blood T cell repertoires in COVID-19. Study context: Sources were T cells, B-cell-depleted T cells, or PBMCs; the material itself was cDNA or gDNA.

Sequencing used immunoSEQ multiplex PCR; TCRdb keeps in-frame clones, though not all of them. The data contain roughly 88,000 clones, 70% to 90% of them singletons. Germline CDR1 SGHTA, CDR2 FQGNSA. V was clipped by 7 bases and J by 1 base, with 13 bases between them. There are 14 residues in the CDR3. This chain uses TRBV7-2 with TRBJ1-2; D not certain. This TCR came from a woman aged 55-70 years with COVID-19, enrolled during active disease. The source material was peripheral blood. The CDR3 protein is CASTPTPDNYGYTF. The CDR3 coding sequence is TGTGCCAGCACCCCGACACCAGATAACTATGGCTACACCTTC. Variable domain in full (rest from reference TRBV7-2 and TRBJ1-2): GAGVSQSPSNKVTEKGKDVELRCDPISGHTALYWYRQSLGQGLEFLIYFQGNSAPDKSGLPSDRFSAERTGGSVSTLTIQRTQQEDSAVYLCASTPTPDNYGYTFGSGTRLTVV.